This T cell receptor (beta chain) was sequenced for a study of blood T cells in healthy people across ages. As for the study in general: In model experiments, template switching was able to capture about one barcoded beta molecule for every two T cells that were present. Study-level results: Per million T cells, TCR beta diversity dropped roughly linearly as age increased. Unsorted PBMCs prevented conclusive naive versus antigen-experienced comparison. Compared with aged donors, long-lived donors showed fewer expanded clones, suggesting selection.

Notes on this clonotype: Its specificity is not known.

Using a J-beta primer mix together with a sample-barcoded 5' primer, a second PCR was run for roughly 6 to 12 cycles. TCRdb itself ran the 5' RACE reads through MiXCR, one entry per CDR3 protein. This sample carries fewer than 2 million distinct CDR3 sequences, about two fifths of them seen once, and the ten largest clones take 23%. The CDR3 is 14 amino acids. Losses at the gene ends were 5 bases for V and 7 bases for J; bases not matched to a gene: 8. This clonotype was obtained from a human donor in good health. Source material: blood. The rearrangement links TRBV12-3 or TRBV12-4 to TRBJ1-5, with 7 bases matching TRBD1. The CDR3 here is CASSPTGVQQPQHF. CDR3 bases: TGTGCCAGCAGTCCCACAGGGGTTCAGCAGCCCCAGCATTTT.